Given below is one T cell receptor beta chain in context. V dropped 7 bases and J dropped 4 bases, with 17 bases sitting between them. From germline, CDR1 is SEHNR and CDR2 FQNEAQ (reference sequence). The CDR3 totals 14 residues. Through a sample-barcoded 5' primer and a J-beta primer mix, a second PCR was run for about 6 to 11 cycles. TCRdb analysed the 5' RACE reads with MiXCR anew, one entry per CDR3 protein. The sample lists some 1.4 million distinct CDR3 sequences, 42% occurring once. The data are from a study of blood T cells in healthy people across ages. The origin of this receptor is a woman younger than 35 in good health. V is TRBV7-9 and J is TRBJ2-7; D perhaps matches TRBD2 (6 bases). Sequenced input: blood. As DNA, the CDR3 is TGTGCCAGCACCCCTTCCCACGGGGGTTACGAGCAGTACTTC. Protein: CASTPSHGGYEQYF.